The clone carrying this T cell receptor (beta chain) was detected ten times or more. No antigen is known for it. The sample originates from a study of T cells after yellow fever vaccination. The CDR3 totals 14 residues. Germline lookup yields CDR1 SEHNR and CDR2 FQNEAQ (reference sequence). V shed 6 bases and J shed 4 bases, with 15 bases lying between them. TCRdb re-called the 5' RACE reads through MiXCR, storing one row per CDR3 protein. This table holds 95,000 to 150,000 distinct CDR3 sequences, 15% found once. Study-wide findings and caveats: Primary-vaccination clones mostly resurfaced post-booster (around 95% CD4, approximately 89% CD8).

The rearrangement uses TRBV7-9 and TRBJ2-5; TRBD1 might be the D (6 bases). This TCR came from a man aged 18-30 years who received the YFV17D yellow fever vaccine. The specimen was CD8+ T cells sorted from PBMCs, collected 5 days after the yellow fever booster vaccination. This chain's CDR3 is CASRDGQGGETQYF. The CDR3 bases are TGTGCCAGCAGAGACGGACAAGGGGGAGAGACCCAGTACTTC.